The rows below give T cell receptor beta chains drawn from one sample of a study of PD-1 blockade in classical Hodgkin lymphoma. Sequencing used immunoSEQ multiplex PCR; TCRdb keeps in-frame clones, though not all of them. The sample includes about 11,000 clones, around 80% of them seen just once. The source was peripheral blood mononuclear cells (PBMCs), collected before the second cycle of nivolumab. The receptor set was obtained from a human donor with classical Hodgkin lymphoma. Each CDR3 is given with its conserved first and last residue. D genes are given only for firm matches. The size of a clone is reported for some rows only, either as once, few or many, or as a class for expanded clones.

size: -; D: TRBD2; V: TRBV2; J: TRBJ2-3; CDR3: CASRYGLAGPSTDTQYF; DNA: TGTGCCAGCAGATATGGACTAGCGGGCCCTAGCACAGATACGCAGTATTTT
size: -; D: -; V: TRBV7-9; J: TRBJ2-5; CDR3: CASSLDITKETQYF; DNA: TGTGCCAGCAGCTTAGATATCACGAAAGAGACCCAGTACTTC
size: -; D: -; V: TRBV19; J: TRBJ1-3; CDR3: CASSLGPGGNTIYF; DNA: TGTGCCAGTAGTCTCGGACCGGGAGGAAACACCATATATTTT
size: -; D: TRBD2; V: TRBV7-3; J: TRBJ2-1; CDR3: CASSFSRLAGASYNEQFF; DNA: TGTGCCAGCAGCTTTTCAAGGCTAGCGGGAGCCTCCTACAATGAGCAGTTCTTC
size: -; D: -; V: TRBV10-1; J: TRBJ2-2; CDR3: CASSDLKGLGELFF; DNA: TGCGCCAGCAGTGATCTTAAGGGTCTAGGGGAGCTGTTTTTT
size: -; D: -; V: TRBV27; J: TRBJ2-1; CDR3: CASSLRVQGVSSYNEQFF; DNA: TGTGCCAGCAGTTTAAGGGTGCAGGGCGTAAGCTCCTACAATGAGCAGTTCTTC
size: once; D: -; V: TRBV18; J: TRBJ1-5; CDR3: CASSGEINQPQHF; DNA: TGTGCCAGCTCAGGGGAGATCAATCAGCCCCAGCATTTT
size: -; D: -; V: TRBV28; J: TRBJ2-5; CDR3: CASSELTSSQETQYF; DNA: TGTGCCAGCAGCGAGCTAACGTCTTCCCAAGAGACCCAGTACTTC
size: -; D: -; V: TRBV5-1; J: TRBJ1-2; CDR3: CASSLANDRGYTF; DNA: TGCGCCAGCAGCTTGGCCAATGATCGGGGCTACACCTTC
size: -; D: TRBD1; V: TRBV6-6; J: TRBJ1-6; CDR3: CASSWTGSSYNSPLHF; DNA: TGTGCCAGCAGTTGGACAGGGAGCTCCTATAATTCACCCCTCCACTTT
size: -; D: -; V: TRBV19; J: TRBJ2-3; CDR3: CASSQGGHTDTQYF; DNA: TGTGCCAGTAGCCAGGGTGGGCACACAGATACGCAGTATTTT
size: -; D: TRBD2; V: TRBV7-9; J: TRBJ2-2; CDR3: CASSLLLSLAGTGELFF; DNA: TGTGCCAGCAGCTTACTATTGTCACTAGCGGGGACCGGGGAGCTGTTTTTT